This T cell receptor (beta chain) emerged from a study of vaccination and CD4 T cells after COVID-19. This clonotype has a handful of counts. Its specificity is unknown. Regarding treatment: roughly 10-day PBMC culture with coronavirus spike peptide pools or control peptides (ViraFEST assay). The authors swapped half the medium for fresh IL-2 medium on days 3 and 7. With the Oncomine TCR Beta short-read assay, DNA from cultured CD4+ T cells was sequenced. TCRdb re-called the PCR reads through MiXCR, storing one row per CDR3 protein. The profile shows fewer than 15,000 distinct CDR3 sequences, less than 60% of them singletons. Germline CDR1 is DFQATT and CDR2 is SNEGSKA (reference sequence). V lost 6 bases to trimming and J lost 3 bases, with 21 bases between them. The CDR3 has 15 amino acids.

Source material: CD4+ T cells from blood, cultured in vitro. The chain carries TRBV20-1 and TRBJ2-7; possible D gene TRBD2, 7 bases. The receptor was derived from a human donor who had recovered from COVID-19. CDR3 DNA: TGCAGTGCCAGCTATCGGGGAGGGGGGAGCTACGAGCAGTACTTC. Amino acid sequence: CSASYRGGGSYEQYF.